This entry describes one T cell receptor (beta chain). What antigen it recognizes has not been identified. Per-base quality was not reported, and no clone a single base away is much larger than it. In light of the paper, this sample's treatment or condition label describes: live attenuated yellow fever vaccine strain. At each blood-draw timepoint, two biological replicates of bulk PBMCs were collected. PBMCs were isolated from peripheral blood using a standard Ficoll-Paque protocol. TriZol was used to extract RNA from bulk PBMCs, CD4 and CD8 fractions, and dextramer-positive and dextramer-negative fractions. This entry comes from a study of T cells after yellow fever vaccination (dated by TCRdb to between 2019 and 2020). Concerning the study at large: Libraries from fractions with low cell numbers were prepared with the SMART-Seq v4 Ultra Low Input RNA kit. Bulk TCR alpha and beta repertoires were sequenced longitudinally to track T-cell clones before and after primary and booster YFV17D yellow fever vaccination. Two healthy male donors, one aged 18 to 30 and one aged 30 to 40 years, made up the cohort. Bulk PBMC replicates and cell subsets were isolated from blood drawn at multiple timepoints before and after both primary and secondary immunization.

Instrument used: Illumina NovaSeq 6000. TCR cDNA was synthesized by 5'RACE template switching, which introduced a universal primer site and unique molecular identifiers. Priming for cDNA synthesis came from both the TCR alpha and TCR beta constant segments. Two PCR steps were used to amplify libraries, with sample barcodes and sequencing adapters being added in the second step. Libraries were sequenced on Illumina HiSeq 2500 (2x100 bp) or NovaSeq (2x150 bp). Concerning the study's data processing: Demultiplexing of reads and collapsing into UMI consensus sequences were performed with MIGEC, and V(D)J alignment was carried out with MiXCR. Clonotypes responding to the vaccine were identified with edgeR on replicate PBMC samples, with the criteria of FDR below 0.01 and a log2 fold change above 5 up to day 15. CD4 or CD8 identity was assigned to each bulk clonotype according to whether the clonotype was present at higher abundance in the sequenced CD4 repertoire or the sequenced CD8 repertoire. TCRdb reprocessed the public reads (quality trimming at Q25 with fastp, clone calling with MiXCR) and kept in-frame beta chains. Rows with one shared CDR3 protein collapse into an entry with the most common genes and DNA. For this entry, the V and J calls and clone size follow TCRdb and not the study's own pipeline. The sample table lists hundreds of thousands of distinct CDR3 sequences, approximately 18% of them with a count of one. 15% to 20% of the sample is taken by the ten largest.

Paper-wide results and their limitations: The study included only two donors, which limits how far the findings can be generalized. After the booster, most clones that had expanded after primary vaccination were detected again (nearly 97% of CD4 and around nine tenths of CD8), suggesting broad maintenance of memory. Because abundant contaminating clonotypes from the bulk population could be contained in FACS-sorted repertoires, computational filtering was required. A small fraction of clonotypes showed up in both the CD4 and CD8 compartments, probably as a result of convergent recombination. Compared with the primary T-cell response, the secondary T-cell response was faster but weaker, reaching its peak on day 5 rather than on day 15.

Taken from the germline V gene, the CDR1 and CDR2 loops are SNHLY and FYNNEI. V loses 2 bases, J loses 8 bases, and the germline ends lie 9 bases apart. The CDR3 spans 13 residues, from the cysteine through the phenylalanine. CDR3 DNA only is kept here, 39 bases in frame from base 1. Sequencing used PBMCs, obtained before the yellow fever booster vaccination. The TCR was taken from a man between 18 and 35 years old who received the YFV17D yellow fever vaccine. The chain was built from TRBV2 and TRBJ1-4; D gene: possibly TRBD1, on 6 matching bases. For the CDR3, the sequence is CASSESRGEKLFF. The DNA sequence is TGTGCCAGCAGTGAAAGTAGGGGGGAAAAACTGTTTTTT.